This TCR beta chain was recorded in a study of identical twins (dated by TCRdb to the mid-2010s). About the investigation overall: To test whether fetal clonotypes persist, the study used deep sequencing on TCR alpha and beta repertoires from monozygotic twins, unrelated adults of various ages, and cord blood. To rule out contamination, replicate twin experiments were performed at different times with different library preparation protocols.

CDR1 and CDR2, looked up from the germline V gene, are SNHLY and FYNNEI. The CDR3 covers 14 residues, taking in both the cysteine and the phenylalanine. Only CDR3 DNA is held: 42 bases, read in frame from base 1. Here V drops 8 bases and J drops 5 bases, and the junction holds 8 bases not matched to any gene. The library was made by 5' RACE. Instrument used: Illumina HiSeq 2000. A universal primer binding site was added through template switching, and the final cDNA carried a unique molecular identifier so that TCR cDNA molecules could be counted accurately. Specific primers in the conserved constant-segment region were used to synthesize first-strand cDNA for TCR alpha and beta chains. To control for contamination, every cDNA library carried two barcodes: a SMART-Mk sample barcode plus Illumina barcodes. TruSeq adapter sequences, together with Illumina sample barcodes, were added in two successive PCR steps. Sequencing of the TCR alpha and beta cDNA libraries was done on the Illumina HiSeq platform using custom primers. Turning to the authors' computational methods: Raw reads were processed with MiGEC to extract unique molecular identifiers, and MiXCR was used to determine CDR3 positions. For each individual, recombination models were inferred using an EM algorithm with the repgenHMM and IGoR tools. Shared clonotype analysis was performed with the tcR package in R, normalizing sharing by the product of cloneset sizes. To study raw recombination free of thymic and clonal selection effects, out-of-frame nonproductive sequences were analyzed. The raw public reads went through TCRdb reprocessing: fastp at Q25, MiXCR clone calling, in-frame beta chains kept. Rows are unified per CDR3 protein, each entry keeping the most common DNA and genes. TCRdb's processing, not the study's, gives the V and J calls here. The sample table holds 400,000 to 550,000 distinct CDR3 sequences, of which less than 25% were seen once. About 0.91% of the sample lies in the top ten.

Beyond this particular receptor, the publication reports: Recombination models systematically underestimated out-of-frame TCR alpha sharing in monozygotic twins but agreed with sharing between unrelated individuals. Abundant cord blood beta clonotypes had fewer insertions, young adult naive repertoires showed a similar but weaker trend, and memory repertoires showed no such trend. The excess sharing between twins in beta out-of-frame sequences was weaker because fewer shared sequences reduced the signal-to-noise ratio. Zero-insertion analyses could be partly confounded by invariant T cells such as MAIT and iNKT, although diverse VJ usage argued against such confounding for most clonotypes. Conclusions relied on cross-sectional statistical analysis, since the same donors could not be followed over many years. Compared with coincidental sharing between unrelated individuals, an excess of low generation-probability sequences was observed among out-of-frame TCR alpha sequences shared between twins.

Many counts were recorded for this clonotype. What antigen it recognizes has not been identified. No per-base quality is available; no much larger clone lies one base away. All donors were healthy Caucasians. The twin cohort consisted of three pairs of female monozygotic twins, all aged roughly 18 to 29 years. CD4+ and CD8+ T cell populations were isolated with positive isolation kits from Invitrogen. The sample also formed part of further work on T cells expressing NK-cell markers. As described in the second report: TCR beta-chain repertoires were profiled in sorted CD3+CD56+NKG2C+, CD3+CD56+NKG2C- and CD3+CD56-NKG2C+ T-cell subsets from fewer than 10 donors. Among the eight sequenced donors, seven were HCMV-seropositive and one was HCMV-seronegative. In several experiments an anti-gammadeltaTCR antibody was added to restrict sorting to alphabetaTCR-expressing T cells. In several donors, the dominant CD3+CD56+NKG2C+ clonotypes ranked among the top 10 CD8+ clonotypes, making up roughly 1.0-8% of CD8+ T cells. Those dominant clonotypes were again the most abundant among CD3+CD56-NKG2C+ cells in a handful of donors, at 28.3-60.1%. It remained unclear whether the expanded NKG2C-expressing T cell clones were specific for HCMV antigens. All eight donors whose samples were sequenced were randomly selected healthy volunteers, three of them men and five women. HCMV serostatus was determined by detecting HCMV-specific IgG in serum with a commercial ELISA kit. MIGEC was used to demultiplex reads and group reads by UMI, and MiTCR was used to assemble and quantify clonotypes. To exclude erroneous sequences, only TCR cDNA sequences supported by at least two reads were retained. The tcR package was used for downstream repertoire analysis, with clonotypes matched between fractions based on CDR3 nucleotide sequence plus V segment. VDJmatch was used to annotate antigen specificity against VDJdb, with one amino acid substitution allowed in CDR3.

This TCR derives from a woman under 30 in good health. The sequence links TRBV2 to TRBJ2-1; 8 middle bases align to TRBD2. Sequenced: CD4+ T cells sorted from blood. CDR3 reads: CASGGLVTHNEQFF. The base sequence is TGTGCCAGCGGGGGACTAGTGACGCACAATGAGCAGTTCTTC. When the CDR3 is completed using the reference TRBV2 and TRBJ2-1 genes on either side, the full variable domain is EPEVTQTPSHQVTQMGQEVILRCVPISNHLYFYWYRQILGQKVEFLVSFYNNEISEKSEIFDDQFSVERPDGSNFTLKIRSTKLEDSAMYFCASGGLVTHNEQFFGPGTRLTVL.